One T cell receptor beta chain is described in this entry. No antigen is known for it. Sequencing used immunoSEQ multiplex PCR; TCRdb keeps in-frame clones, though not all of them. This table has 95,000 to 150,000 clones, around 89% appearing once. This CDR3 is built from 18 residues. Germline V CDR1 and CDR2: KGHSH, LQKENI. V lost 3 bases, J lost 3 bases, and 20 bases lay in between. This specimen belongs to a study of T cell responses to AZD1222 COVID-19 vaccine. On the study more broadly: The study pooled second doses at about 4 or about 12 weeks. General observations from the study: Spike-specific TCR breadth and depth both grew after two AZD1222 doses. Possibly, clonal diversity was underestimated; donors were largely white British and included more females. Baseline antibody screening turned up just a handful of seropositive AZD1222 recipients.

The chain employs TRBV18 and TRBJ2-2; the D gene is possibly TRBD1 (5 bases). Sequenced here: peripheral blood, sampled on day 0 of AZD1222 vaccination. This receptor was taken from an adult in good health. The DNA of the CDR3 is TGTGCCAGCTCACCTAAACAGGTGAACGGGTTTTACACCGGGGAGCTGTTTTTT. Its protein is CASSPKQVNGFYTGELFF.